This T cell receptor (beta chain) was recovered during a study of T cells after yellow fever vaccination. Deletions cut 4 bases from V and 2 bases from J, with 7 bases between. CDR3 length equals 12 residues. Germline loops: CDR1 SGHDT, CDR2 YYEEEE. TCRdb independently ran MiXCR on the 5' RACE reads; one entry per CDR3 protein. The sample carries tens of thousands of distinct CDR3 sequences, about 7% recorded once. The receptor comes from a man aged 25 to 40 who received the YFV17D yellow fever vaccine. The chain couples TRBV5-6 to TRBJ2-7; the D is unclear. The specimen comprised CD8+ T cells sorted from PBMCs, sampled 15 days after the yellow fever booster vaccination. The chain's CDR3 is CASSQNPYEQYF. The CDR3 DNA is TGTGCCAGCAGCCAGAACCCCTACGAGCAGTACTTC.